These T cell receptor beta chains were read from a single sample in a study of regulatory T cells in long-lasting Graves disease. Each CDR3 protein is one row after TCRdb ran MiXCR on the multiplex PCR reads. The sample lists 350,000 to 500,000 distinct CDR3 sequences; around 15% were seen once. The same data also went into a second study, on T cells in Graves' hyperthyroidism and ophthalmopathy.

The specimen comprised peripheral blood mononuclear cells (PBMCs), sampled at new diagnosis, from a patient treated with antithyroid drugs. The receptors were gathered from a woman between 25 and 40 years old with Graves disease. Both conserved end residues are part of each CDR3. Each record gives: D gene, clone size, J gene, V gene, CDR3 protein, CDR3 DNA. The D gene is left open where the match is weak. Clone size is given for some rows only: seen once, a few or many times, or a class if the clone is expanded.

- many TRBJ1-2 TRBV19 CASSNPAQGPNYGYTF TGTGCCAGTAGTAACCCGGCCCAAGGTCCGAACTATGGCTACACCTTC
- many TRBJ2-7 TRBV7-2 CASSSGGFSYEQYF TGTGCCAGCAGCTCCGGTGGCTTCTCCTACGAGCAGTACTTC
TRBD2 - TRBJ2-1 TRBV28 CASSSPGTSGSRLNEQFF TGTGCCAGCAGTTCTCCCGGGACTAGCGGGAGCAGACTCAATGAGCAGTTCTTC
TRBD1 few TRBJ1-5 TRBV6-1 CASSSGQGWNQPQHF TGTGCCAGCAGCTCTGGACAGGGTTGGAATCAGCCCCAGCATTTT
TRBD1 many TRBJ2-7 TRBV6-1 CASRPRQGASYEQYF TGTGCCAGCAGACCCAGACAGGGGGCTTCGTACGAGCAGTACTTC
- few TRBJ2-7 TRBV20-1 CSARVQRYEQYF TGCAGTGCTAGAGTCCAGCGGTACGAGCAGTACTTC
- - TRBJ2-7 TRBV20-1 CSARDIGSFKQYF TGCAGTGCTAGGGACATTGGTAGTTTCAAGCAGTACTTC
- - TRBJ2-1 TRBV9 CASSVDVFNEQFF TGTGCCAGCAGCGTAGACGTATTCAATGAGCAGTTCTTC
TRBD1 - TRBJ2-3 TRBV2 CASSVQGAPDTQYF TGTGCCAGCAGTGTACAGGGGGCCCCAGATACGCAGTATTTT
TRBD1 few TRBJ1-2 TRBV10-1 CASSPSGTDTYGYTF TGCGCCAGCAGTCCTAGCGGGACAGACACCTATGGCTACACCTTC
- - TRBJ1-3 TRBV10-3 CAIRRWAGDSGNTIYF TGTGCCATCAGACGCTGGGCAGGGGACTCTGGAAACACCATATATTTT
TRBD1 many TRBJ2-5 TRBV7-3 CASSLNGPGQGGQETQYF TGTGCCAGCAGCTTAAATGGGCCCGGACAGGGAGGCCAAGAGACCCAGTACTTC
- few TRBJ1-1 TRBV5-6 CASSKKVVGAFF TGTGCCAGCAGTAAGAAGGTGGTGGGAGCTTTCTTT